This TCR beta chain derives from a study of CD8 T cells in ankylosing spondylitis. This clonotype has a count of ten or more. Antigen: not known. Whole-study results and caveats: There was reportedly significant enrichment of clones that were disease-linked in matched ankylosing spondylitis synovial fluid. Earlier reports found some motif variants in synovial fluid and blood in reactive arthritis.

Germline lookup yields CDR1 SGDLS and CDR2 YYNGEE. The CDR3 has 15 residues. V shed 3 bases and J 6 bases; nucleotides not matched to a gene: 5. By quantitative 5'-RACE with molecular barcodes, the TCR beta libraries were made. TCRdb called the 5' RACE reads again in MiXCR, with one record for every CDR3 protein. This sample has 29,000 or so distinct CDR3 sequences; nearly 5.5% occur once, and the top ten carry around 1.8%. The receptor was isolated from a female donor with ankylosing spondylitis or in good health (not recorded which). The rearrangement links TRBV9 to TRBJ2-3; TRBD2 aligns across 12 bases. The sample consisted of blood, either unsorted or a sorted T cell fraction (not recorded which). CDR3 residues: CASSGLGTSGDTQYF. For the CDR3, the DNA is TGTGCCAGCAGCGGATTAGGGACTAGCGGGGATACGCAGTATTTT.